These 18 T cell receptor beta chains came from one sample sequenced in a study of cytomegalovirus exposure and HLA in healthy donors. Amplification used 60 Vbeta primers and 13 Jbeta primers. Assay: immunoSEQ multiplex PCR; the TCRdb copy retains only in-frame clones and omits some. In the table there are some 100,000 clones, more than 75% of which are singletons. Sequenced sample: PBMCs. All receptors derive from a woman aged 50 to 60 in good health and CMV-seropositive.

In this sample, this clone turned up a few times. V gene TRBV9 combines with J gene TRBJ2-1; the match to TRBD2 covers 7 bases. The CDR3 runs 16 residues. The germline gives CDR1 SGDLS, CDR2 YYNGEE. The trim removed 1 base at V and 8 bases at J, leaving 12 bases unmatched. The CDR3 loop reads CASSVYGRAGSDEQFF. DNA for the CDR3: TGTGCCAGCAGCGTATACGGTCGAGCGGGAAGCGATGAGCAGTTCTTC.

The chain employs TRBV10-3 and TRBJ1-1; D gene uncertain. This CDR3 is built from 14 residues. Per germline, CDR1 ENHRY and CDR2 SYGVKD. V shed 2 bases and J shed 5 bases, with 12 bases lying between them. DNA for the CDR3: TGTGCCATCAGTGAGCCTACAGTTAATACTGAAGCTTTCTTT. It yields the protein CAISEPTVNTEAFF.

This chain uses TRBV5-1 with TRBJ2-4; tentative D call: TRBD1 (5 bases). This CDR3 is 14 amino acids long. Germline V gene data show CDR1 as SGHRS and CDR2 as YFSETQ. V was trimmed by 8 bases and J by 0 bases, leaving 12 bases between them. The CDR3 is CASHPTAAKNIQYF. DNA for the CDR3: TGCGCCAGTCATCCGACAGCAGCCAAAAACATTCAGTACTTC.

This clone was picked up a small number of times. V is TRBV18 and J is TRBJ1-5, with 9 bases lining up with TRBD1. This CDR3 region has 17 residues. V dropped 2 bases and J dropped 6; count of bases not matched to a gene: 11. Germline V CDR1 and CDR2: KGHSH, LQKENI. The DNA for the CDR3 is TGTGCCAGCTCACCATGGGACAGGGAGGAGGTCGGTCAGCCCCAGCATTTT. Encoded protein: CASSPWDREEVGQPQHF.

J is TRBJ2-2 and V is TRBV9; maybe TRBD1 (6 bases). The V end lost 0 bases, the J end lost 5 bases, and 11 bases lay between the germline ends. CDR3 length: 15 residues. Germline CDR1 SGDLS, CDR2 YYNGEE. CDR3 in amino acids: CASSVGTVSTGELFF. CDR3 DNA sequence: TGTGCCAGCAGCGTAGGGACAGTGTCGACCGGGGAGCTGTTTTTT. The variable domain in full, completed from reference TRBV9 and TRBJ2-2, reads DSGVTQTPKHLITATGQRVTLRCSPRSGDLSVYWYQQSLDQGLQFLIQYYNGEERAKGNILERFSAQQFPDLHSELNLSSLELGDSALYFCASSVGTVSTGELFFGEGSRLTVL.

The sample holds one count of this clone. The chain has TRBV28 and TRBJ2-7, with 7 bases fitting TRBD2. V shed 5 bases, J shed 1 base, and the junction held 2 bases outside the gene matches. From germline, CDR1 is MDHEN and CDR2 SYDVKM. This CDR3 has 13 amino acids. The CDR3 sequence: CASSPSGSYEQYF. The CDR3 DNA is TGTGCCAGCAGTCCTAGCGGATCCTACGAGCAGTACTTC.

This chain connects TRBV5-1 to TRBJ2-7; D unclear. In germline, CDR1 is SGHRS, CDR2 YFSETQ. V was cut by 2 bases and J by 2 bases, with 5 bases left in between. The CDR3 is 12 amino acids. CDR3 coding DNA: TGCGCCAGCAGCTTTAACACCTACGAGCAGTACTTC. This encodes CASSFNTYEQYF.

As to this clone: Other DNA sequences of this sample code for an identical CDR3. This chain connects TRBV6-5 to TRBJ1-2; D gene ambiguous. CDR3 length: 12 residues. Trimming left V 2 bases short and J 8 bases short, with 9 bases between. Germline V lookup: CDR1 MNHEY, CDR2 SVGAGI. The chain's CDR3 is CASSYVGGGYTF. CDR3 sequence (DNA): TGTGCCAGCAGTTACGTGGGAGGAGGCTACACCTTC.

A single count supports this clone. The chain couples TRBV30 to TRBJ1-2; D is possibly TRBD1 (5 bases). There are 12 residues in the CDR3. Germline V CDR1 and CDR2: GTSNPN, SVGIG (reference sequence). Trimming cost V 7 bases and J 4 bases, with 13 bases left between them. CDR3 in DNA: TGTGCCTTCGCCAAGGGGCCCTATGGCTACACCTTC. This encodes CAFAKGPYGYTF.

The chain recombines TRBV27 with TRBJ1-1; 8 bases line up with TRBD1. This CDR3 spans 14 amino acids. V lost 7 bases and J lost 1; bases outside the gene matches: 5. Looked up from germline, CDR1 is MNHEY and CDR2 is SMNVEV (reference sequence). The CDR3 loop reads CASNRQGTNTEAFF. Written as DNA, the CDR3 is TGTGCCAGCAACCGACAGGGGACGAACACTGAAGCTTTCTTT.

Only a few counts were recorded for this clone. This chain links TRBV6-1 with TRBJ2-7; possible D gene TRBD2, 6 bases. Between the trimmed V and J ends, which lost 8 bases and 5 bases, there was a span of 13 bases. CDR3 length equals 12 residues. CDR1 MNHNS and CDR2 SASEGT come from the germline V gene. CDR3 nucleotide sequence: TGTGCCAGCGGGCGGCGGGAACACGAGCAGTACTTC. Its protein product is CASGRREHEQYF.

V usage is TRBV29-1 and J usage is TRBJ2-3; 8 bases agree with TRBD2. The V segment lost 6 bases and the J segment 3 bases; nucleotides outside the gene matches: 11. This CDR3 comprises 15 residues. Germline V lookup: CDR1 SQVTM, CDR2 ANQGSEA. The CDR3: CSVEASGSRTDTQYF. CDR3 sequence (DNA): TGCAGCGTAGAGGCGAGCGGGAGTAGGACAGATACGCAGTATTTT.

This clone was seen a handful of times. The chain is built from TRBV10-2 and TRBJ1-5; the D gene is possibly TRBD1 (5 bases). Germline V gene lookup returns CDR1 WSHSY and CDR2 SAAADI. The V and J ends lost 8 bases and 5 bases respectively, with 19 bases between them. CDR3 length equals 15 residues. CDR3 nucleotide sequence: TGCGCCAGCCGGAGGGCAGGGAGGGTCGATCAGCCCCAGCATTTT. Translating it yields CASRRAGRVDQPQHF.

This clone was seen a few times. The chain employs TRBV14 and TRBJ1-4, with 7 bases aligning to TRBD1. Trimming took 0 bases from V and 4 from J; bases not matched to a gene: 5. The CDR3 runs 16 residues. CDR1 and CDR2 (germline): SGHDN, FVKESK. The CDR3 DNA reads as TGTGCCAGCAGCCAAGATTGGGGGACAGTTAATGAAAAACTGTTTTTT. It translates to CASSQDWGTVNEKLFF. Complete variable domain (other parts from reference TRBV14 and TRBJ1-4): EAGVTQFPSHSVIEKGQTVTLRCDPISGHDNLYWYRRVMGKEIKFLLHFVKESKQDESGMPNNRFLAERTGGTYSTLKVQPAELEDSGVYFCASSQDWGTVNEKLFFGSGTQLSVL.

J is TRBJ1-2 and V is TRBV29-1; D not certain. With 4 bases removed from V and 2 bases from J, the gap between germline ends came to 8 bases. This CDR3 is built from 12 residues. Germline V gene sequence: CDR1 SQVTM, CDR2 ANQGSEA. CDR3 sequence (DNA): TGCAGCGTTGCCAGGTCGAACTATGGCTACACCTTC. Amino acid sequence: CSVARSNYGYTF.

In this sample, this clone turned up once. This chain uses TRBV29-1 with TRBJ1-2; D unresolved. V was clipped by 6 bases and J by 0 bases, with 5 bases between them. Germline CDR1 and CDR2: SQVTM and ANQGSEA. The CDR3 consists of 11 residues. CDR3 sequence (DNA): TGCAGCGTAAACACTAACTATGGCTACACCTTC. Translated, it gives CSVNTNYGYTF.

The rearrangement joins TRBV2 to TRBJ2-7, with no clear D. CDR1 and CDR2 (germline): SNHLY, FYNNEI. The CDR3 loop spans 15 amino acids. Trimming pared 3 bases from V and 0 bases from J, leaving 12 bases between. CDR3 DNA: TGTGCCAGCAGTGAGTCCAGGCTCCTCTCCTACGAGCAGTACTTC. This gives the protein CASSESRLLSYEQYF.

The chain joins TRBV6-6 to TRBJ2-7; D unresolved. Germline assignment: CDR1 MNHNY and CDR2 SVGAGI (reference sequence). V dropped 8 bases and J dropped 3 bases, with 11 bases sitting between them. CDR3 length: 12 residues. CDR3 amino acids: CASCPGGYEQYF. The CDR3 coding sequence is TGTGCCAGCTGTCCAGGTGGCTACGAGCAGTACTTC.